The rows below give T cell receptor beta chains drawn from one sample of a study of blood T cell repertoires in COVID-19. Assay: immunoSEQ multiplex PCR; the TCRdb copy retains only in-frame clones and omits some. The sample has about 240,000 clones, just under 85% seen once. The specimen was peripheral blood. The receptors originated from a man aged 50-60 years with acute or convalescent COVID-19. The CDR3 runs from the conserved cysteine through the conserved F or W. A D gene is named only where the DNA matches it firmly. A row's size may be missing; if present it is once, few, many or a size class.

J gene	V gene	clone size	D gene	CDR3 length	CDR3 DNA	CDR3 protein
TRBJ1-2	TRBV19	-	-	16	TGTGCCAGCTTAAACAATCGTTGGGGGGACGGCTATGGCTACACCTTC	CASLNNRWGDGYGYTF
TRBJ1-4	TRBV2	-	TRBD1	13	TGTGCCAGCAGACAGGGGGCGGCTGAAAAACTGTTTTTT	CASRQGAAEKLFF
TRBJ1-1	TRBV27	-	-	13	TGTGCCAGCAGTTTCTGGCAGGACACTGAAGCTTTCTTT	CASSFWQDTEAFF
TRBJ1-5	TRBV2	-	-	15	TGTGCCAGCAGCCAGGCGGGTTATAGCAATCAGCCCCAGCATTTT	CASSQAGYSNQPQHF
TRBJ2-2	TRBV5-4	-	-	16	TGTGCCAGCAGCAATTCTGCTCCGGGGAACACCGGGGAGCTGTTTTTT	CASSNSAPGNTGELFF
TRBJ1-4	TRBV24-1	-	-	14	TGTGCCACCAGTGACCCGTCGGGGGGTGAAAAACTGTTTTTT	CATSDPSGGEKLFF
TRBJ1-2	TRBV19	-	TRBD1	16	TGTGCCAGTAGTCCCCAAATAAGGACAGGGATCTATGGCTACACCTTC	CASSPQIRTGIYGYTF
TRBJ2-5	TRBV6-6	-	TRBD2	15	TGTGCCAGCAGTTACTGGCTAGCGGGAGAAGAGACCCAGTACTTC	CASSYWLAGEETQYF
TRBJ2-5	TRBV5-1	-	TRBD2	14	TGCGCCAGCAAGGCTAGCGGGGGGGAAGAGACCCAGTACTTC	CASKASGGEETQYF
TRBJ2-7	TRBV4-2	-	TRBD1	16	TGTGCCAGCAGCCAAGTAGGGACAGGGGGCTCCTACGAGCAGTACTTC	CASSQVGTGGSYEQYF
TRBJ1-3	TRBV7-2	once	-	15	TGTGCCAGCGGCGGACAGAGAAGCTCTGGAAACACCATATATTTT	CASGGQRSSGNTIYF
TRBJ2-7	TRBV20-1	-	TRBD1	15	TGCAGTGCTAGTGCCTTAAGGACAGGGTCCTACGAGCAGTACTTC	CSASALRTGSYEQYF
TRBJ1-2	TRBV5-4	few	-	12	TGTGCCAGCAGCGCGACAGGATATGGCTACACCTTC	CASSATGYGYTF
TRBJ1-5	TRBV6-5	-	TRBD1	14	TGTGCCAGCAGTCCGGACAGGGGGAATCAGCCCCAGCATTTT	CASSPDRGNQPQHF
TRBJ1-5	TRBV24-1	-	TRBD1	17	TGTGCCACCAGTGGAAGTCAAGGGACAGGGGGAAGTGAGCCCCAGCATTTT	CATSGSQGTGGSEPQHF
TRBJ2-7	TRBV6-1	-	-	14	TGTGCCAGCAGTGATGGAGCGGGTTACTACGAGCAGTACTTC	CASSDGAGYYEQYF
TRBJ1-6	TRBV7-8	-	TRBD1	15	TGTGCCAGCAGCTTATGGGGACAGGGATTCTCACCCCTCCACTTT	CASSLWGQGFSPLHF
TRBJ1-3	TRBV5-5	once	-	16	TGTGCCAGCAGCCCCGCCGGGGAAGTGTACGGAAACACCATATATTTT	CASSPAGEVYGNTIYF
TRBJ1-1	TRBV7-9	-	-	15	TGTGCCAGCAGCCGTACTACAGGGTCGAACACTGAAGCTTTCTTT	CASSRTTGSNTEAFF
TRBJ2-2	TRBV2	-	-	14	TGTGCCAGCAGTGACCTGCAGTACACCGGGGAGCTGTTTTTT	CASSDLQYTGELFF
TRBJ1-1	TRBV20-1	-	TRBD1	16	TGCAGTGCTAGTGAATACGGGGACAGGGGAAGCACTGAAGCTTTCTTT	CSASEYGDRGSTEAFF
TRBJ1-2	TRBV10-3	-	-	12	TGTGCCATCAGTACGACAGAAAATGGCTACACCTTC	CAISTTENGYTF
TRBJ2-2	TRBV7-6	-	TRBD2	15	TGTGCCAGCAGCGCGGGGAGCGGGGCCACCGGGGAGCTGTTTTTT	CASSAGSGATGELFF
TRBJ1-5	TRBV19	once	-	14	TGTGCCAGTAGGCGTGGGGGGGTCAATCAGCCCCAGCATTTT	CASRRGGVNQPQHF
TRBJ2-7	TRBV7-8	-	TRBD2	18	TGTGCCAGCAATAGTAAAGGGGTCGGGACTAGCTTTTTTCCCGAGCAGTACTTC	CASNSKGVGTSFFPEQYF
TRBJ2-1	TRBV27	-	-	13	TGTGCCAGCAGTATGGCTCCTTCGGGTGAGCAGTTCTTC	CASSMAPSGEQFF
TRBJ1-5	TRBV19	-	-	15	TGTGCCAGTAGTGTCACGGGGGGGAGCGATCAGCCCCAGCATTTT	CASSVTGGSDQPQHF
TRBJ1-5	TRBV18	once	TRBD1	18	TGTGCCAGCTCACCACCGGGACAGGGGGCGAACAGCAATCAGCCCCAGCATTTT	CASSPPGQGANSNQPQHF
TRBJ2-7	TRBV6-1	once	TRBD1	18	TGTGCCAGCAGTGGTATAAGGCGACAGGGGAAAAGCTCCTACGAGCAGTACTTC	CASSGIRRQGKSSYEQYF
TRBJ1-4	TRBV30	-	-	14	TGTGCCTGGAGTCAGGGGCGAGCTAATGAAAAACTGTTTTTT	CAWSQGRANEKLFF
TRBJ1-4	TRBV2	-	-	12	TGTGCCAGCGGCGGGGGCCGGGAAAAACTGTTTTTT	CASGGGREKLFF
TRBJ2-7	TRBV11-2	-	TRBD1	15	TGTGCCAGCAGCCCACTGGCAGGGGGCTCCTACGAGCAGTACTTC	CASSPLAGGSYEQYF